One and the same sample provided the 18 T cell receptor beta chains below, sequenced in a study of shared clonotypes between healthy human individuals. The repertoire was sequenced with immunoSEQ multiplex PCR; TCRdb's copy has only in-frame clones and lacks some. The repertoire holds roughly 1,500,000 clones, with nearly 99% as singletons. Specimen: naive CD4+ T cells sorted from blood. Regarding subset: CD45RA+ positively selected. All receptors come from a young man in good health.

The rearrangement joins TRBV5-1 to TRBJ2-3, with TRBD1 as a possible D gene (5 bases). The CDR3 spans 14 residues. The V gene lost 1 base and the J gene lost 2 bases, with 8 bases spanning the gap. CDR1 is SGHRS, CDR2 YFSETQ, per germline. CDR3 residues: CASSLWTNTDTQYF. The CDR3 region has the DNA TGCGCCAGCAGCTTGTGGACAAACACAGATACGCAGTATTTT.

The J gene is TRBJ2-3, the V gene TRBV9; D unresolved. The V gene lost 4 bases and the J gene lost 3 bases, with 15 bases spanning the gap. This CDR3 is 15 amino acids long. Per germline, CDR1 SGDLS and CDR2 YYNGEE. Here the CDR3 reads CASSPGSLHTDTQYF. For the CDR3, the DNA is TGTGCCAGCAGCCCCGGCTCCCTTCATACAGATACGCAGTATTTT.

This rearrangement joins TRBV5-5 to TRBJ2-1; 8 nucleotides agree with TRBD2. Germline V lookup: CDR1 SGHKS, CDR2 YYEKEE (reference sequence). V trimming: 2 bases; J trimming: 0 bases; junction bases outside the gene matches: 13. The CDR3 has 19 residues. Here the CDR3 reads CASSFTGGPSPSSYNEQFF. DNA for the CDR3: TGTGCCAGCAGCTTTACGGGAGGGCCCTCTCCAAGCTCCTACAATGAGCAGTTCTTC.

This chain joins TRBV28 and TRBJ1-2; D remains unclear. CDR3 length: 13 amino acids. Trimming pared 6 bases from V and 1 base from J, leaving 9 bases between. CDR1 is MDHEN, CDR2 SYDVKM, per germline. As DNA, the CDR3 is TGTGCCAGCAGCAGGACTAATAACTATGGCTACACCTTC. Translation: CASSRTNNYGYTF.

This clone showed up just once. V is TRBV4-1 and J is TRBJ2-4; TRBD1 agrees at 7 bases. This CDR3 comprises 17 residues. Trimming removed 0 bases from V and 2 bases from J; junction bases left unmatched: 7. The germline CDR1 and CDR2 sequences are MGHRA and YSYEKL. CDR3: CASSQEAQGDSKNIQYF. CDR3 sequence (DNA): TGCGCCAGCAGCCAAGAGGCTCAGGGGGATTCCAAAAACATTCAGTACTTC.

V usage is TRBV5-4 and J usage is TRBJ1-1; perhaps TRBD1 as D (5 bases). The CDR3 extends over 16 amino acids. V shed 4 bases and J shed 6 bases, with 22 bases lying between them. CDR1 SGHNT and CDR2 YYREEE come from the germline V gene (reference sequence). CDR3 DNA sequence: TGTGCCAGCAGCGGGGCCGGGAAGCGAAGTACCGCTGAAGCTTTCTTT. It encodes CASSGAGKRSTAEAFF.

This chain joins TRBV27 and TRBJ2-2, with 9 bases lining up with TRBD1. V lost 10 bases and J lost 6; bases outside the gene matches: 6. CDR3 length equals 13 residues. Looked up from germline, CDR1 is MNHEY and CDR2 is SMNVEV (reference sequence). The CDR3 bases are TGTGCCATCGGGACAGGGTACCCCGGGGAGCTGTTTTTT. Encoded protein: CAIGTGYPGELFF.

V gene TRBV27 combines with J gene TRBJ1-1; TRBD1 is a possible D gene (6 bases). Germline lookup yields CDR1 MNHEY and CDR2 SMNVEV (reference sequence). This CDR3 is 14 amino acids long. Trimming removed 6 bases from V and 0 bases from J, with 11 bases in between. The CDR3 loop reads CASSRDNLNTEAFF. The CDR3 DNA follows: TGTGCCAGCAGCCGGGACAACCTGAACACTGAAGCTTTCTTT.

J is TRBJ2-3 and V is TRBV6-6; 9 nucleotides agree with TRBD2. V was clipped by 8 bases and J by 2 bases; unmatched bases: 8. Germline values: CDR1 MNHNY, CDR2 SVGAGI (reference sequence). The CDR3 is made up of 15 amino acids. The CDR3 sequence: CASLRLAEFTDTQYF. CDR3 coding DNA: TGTGCCAGCCTTAGACTAGCGGAATTCACAGATACGCAGTATTTT.

The gene calls are TRBV11-2 and TRBJ2-5, with TRBD1 identical over 9 bases. V shed 1 base, J shed 5 bases, and the junction held 2 bases outside the gene matches. Germline CDR1 is SGHAT and CDR2 is FQNNGV. CDR3 length equals 14 residues. CDR3 sequence (DNA): TGTGCCAGCAGCTTAGTCGGGACAGGGGAGACCCAGTACTTC. Protein: CASSLVGTGETQYF. The entire variable domain, with the rest obtained from reference TRBV11-2 and TRBJ2-5, is as follows: EAGVAQSPRYKIIEKRQSVAFWCNPISGHATLYWYQQILGQGPKLLIQFQNNGVVDDSQLPKDRFSAERLKGVDSTLKIQPAKLEDSAVYLCASSLVGTGETQYFGPGTRLLVL.

A single count supports this clone. The V gene is TRBV5-1, the J gene TRBJ2-3, with TRBD2 matching 10 bases. CDR1 is SGHRS, CDR2 YFSETQ, per germline. Germline trimming cut 6 bases from V and 5 bases from J; bases unmatched to any gene: 6. This CDR3 contains 14 residues. CDR3: CASKLAGIGDTQYF. The CDR3 coding sequence is TGCGCCAGCAAACTAGCGGGAATTGGAGATACGCAGTATTTT.

J is TRBJ2-1 and V is TRBV19, with 12 nucleotides matching TRBD2. This CDR3 region has 12 residues. After removal of 6 bases from V and 14 bases from J, the junction contained 5 bases not matched to a gene. Looked up from germline, CDR1 is LNHDA and CDR2 is SQIVND (reference sequence). The CDR3, as DNA: TGTGCCAGTAGGCTAGCGGGAGGGCAAGAGTTCTTC. Encoded protein: CASRLAGGQEFF.

This chain connects TRBV18 to TRBJ1-3; D is uncertain. The CDR3 sequence is 16 residues long. Germline V gene lookup returns CDR1 KGHSH and CDR2 LQKENI. Trimming removed 6 bases at V and 0 bases at J, with 15 bases between. The CDR3 bases are TGTGCCAGCTCCCCCGCACCTCTTCTCTCTGGAAACACCATATATTTT. Encoded protein: CASSPAPLLSGNTIYF.

The chain uses TRBV6-5 and TRBJ2-3; 8 bases are a match to TRBD2. Unmatched junction bases numbered 9, after V lost 7 bases and J lost 6 bases. Germline lookup yields CDR1 MNHEY and CDR2 SVGAGI. The CDR3 loop spans 14 amino acids. CDR3 DNA sequence: TGTGCCAGCAAATCTAGCGGGCGAGCGGATACGCAGTATTTT. Protein product: CASKSSGRADTQYF.

The chain combines TRBV6-5 with TRBJ1-2, with D hard to call. V shed 2 bases and J shed 7 bases, with 8 bases lying between them. The germline CDR1 and CDR2 sequences are MNHEY and SVGAGI. This CDR3 comprises 12 residues. DNA of the CDR3: TGTGCCAGCAGTTACGGGGAGGCTGGCTACACCTTC. It codes for CASSYGEAGYTF.

The gene calls are TRBV7-8 and TRBJ2-1; TRBD2 aligns across 8 bases. This CDR3 spans 15 amino acids. Trimming at V came to 2 bases and at J to 4 bases, leaving 4 bases not matched to a gene. Germline lookup yields CDR1 SGHVS and CDR2 FQNEAQ. CDR3 DNA: TGTGCCAGCAGCTTATCAGCGGGAGTTTACAATGAGCAGTTCTTC. Its translation: CASSLSAGVYNEQFF.

V gene TRBV7-2 combines with J gene TRBJ1-2, with D possibly matching TRBD1 (5 bases). Trimming took off 5 bases at V and 4 bases at J, with 11 bases between the two ends. This CDR3 comprises 13 residues. Germline CDR1 and CDR2: SGHTA and FQGNSA. The CDR3, as DNA: TGTGCCAGCAGCCCCAGGGATACCTATGGCTACACCTTC. Translating it yields CASSPRDTYGYTF.

This chain links TRBV21-1 with TRBJ2-7; TRBD1 reflects the table's D call only, with no check against the DNA. TRBV21-1 is given as a pseudogene. The CDR3 contains 14 residues. The CDR3 sequence: CASSIPRDSYEQYF. As DNA, the CDR3 is TGTGCCAGCAGCATACCCCGGGACAGCTACGAGCAGTACTTC.